This entry lists 14 T cell receptor beta chains sequenced from one sample in a study of identical twins. One entry per CDR3 protein results from TCRdb running MiXCR on the 5' RACE reads. There are about 100,000 distinct CDR3 sequences in the sample; 5.9% occur only once, and 12% lies in the top ten. Sequenced material: memory T cells sorted from blood. The receptor set was obtained from a woman aged 45-65 years in good health.

The chain links TRBV5-5 to TRBJ2-7; 7 nucleotides align to TRBD1. With V trimmed by 1 base and J by 3 bases, 7 bases remained unmatched. The CDR3 extends over 15 amino acids. The germline CDR1 and CDR2 sequences are SGHKS and YYEKEE (reference sequence). The CDR3: CASSLTRDRLYEQYV. CDR3 nucleotide sequence: TGTGCCAGCAGCTTGACTAGGGACAGACTCTACGAGCAGTACGTC.

This clonotype was recorded a few times. The rearrangement uses TRBV4-1 and TRBJ1-6; a possible D gene is TRBD1 (5 bases). V lost 5 bases to trimming and J lost 6 bases, with 14 bases between them. The CDR3 has 15 amino acids. Germline loops: CDR1 MGHRA, CDR2 YSYEKL. The CDR3 sequence is CASSDRDLSNSPLHF. The DNA of the CDR3 is TGCGCCAGCAGCGACAGAGACCTAAGTAATTCACCCCTCCACTTT.

This clonotype was seen at least ten times. The chain joins TRBV6-2 or TRBV6-3 to TRBJ2-1, with 9 bases lining up with TRBD2. Germline V gene sequence: CDR1 MNHEY, CDR2 SVGEGT. The CDR3 extends over 17 amino acids. The V segment lost 2 bases and the J segment 2 bases; nucleotides outside the gene matches: 7. CDR3 nucleotides: TGTGCCAGCAGTTACAGTAAGGGACTAGCACCCTACAATGAGCAGTTCTTC. It codes for CASSYSKGLAPYNEQFF.

This clonotype occurred many times. V gene TRBV5-4 combines with J gene TRBJ2-1; no definite D call. V was trimmed by 4 bases and J by 3 bases, leaving 8 bases between them. CDR3 size: 13 residues. CDR1 is SGHNT, CDR2 YYREEE, per germline (reference sequence). The CDR3 sequence: CASSPADYNEQFF. The CDR3 region has the DNA TGTGCCAGCAGCCCTGCAGACTACAATGAGCAGTTCTTC.

This clonotype was seen more than once but under ten times. V is TRBV5-1 and J is TRBJ2-2; D perhaps matches TRBD2 (5 bases). The CDR3 is 15 residues long. V was cut by 5 bases and J by 5 bases, with 16 bases left in between. CDR1 and CDR2 (germline): SGHRS, YFSETQ. The CDR3 nucleotides read TGCGCCAGCAGGCCGATAGGGAGTAAAACCGGGGAGCTGTTTTTT. It codes for CASRPIGSKTGELFF.

Concerning this clonotype itself: This may be a read error, as it is one base from a much larger clone. V is TRBV3-1 and J is TRBJ1-1; possibly TRBD1 for D (5 bases). The germline V gene has CDR1 LGHDT and CDR2 YNNKEL (reference sequence). The CDR3 contains 13 residues. The CDR3 sequence: CASSRQMNPEAFF. CDR3 nucleotide sequence: TGTGCCAGCAGCCGACAGATGAACCCTGAAGCTTTCTTT. The complete variable domain, with remaining parts taken from reference TRBV3-1 and TRBJ1-1, reads DTAVSQTPKYLVTQMGNDKSIKCEQNLGHDTMYWYKQDSKKFLKIMFSYNNKELIINETVPNRFSPKSPDKAHLNLHINSLELGDSAVYFCASSRQMNPEAFFGQGTRLTVV.

This clonotype was observed many times. The chain links TRBV20-1 to TRBJ2-2, with 10 bases matching TRBD2. V lost 1 base, J lost 0 bases, and 8 bases stayed unmatched. Germline loops: CDR1 DFQATT, CDR2 SNEGSKA (reference sequence). CDR3 length: 18 amino acids. The CDR3 DNA is TGCAGTGCTAGAGGAGGGGTCGGGACTAGCGCGAACACCGGGGAGCTGTTTTTT. It specifies CSARGGVGTSANTGELFF.

This clonotype was seen a handful of times. This chain connects TRBV6-1 to TRBJ1-3; D gene uncertain. Trimming shortened V by 7 bases and J by 3 bases, and 7 bases separated the two germline ends. CDR3 length: 12 residues. Germline lookup yields CDR1 MNHNS and CDR2 SASEGT. The CDR3 bases are TGTGCCAGCACCGTCCATGGAAACACCATATATTTT. It encodes CASTVHGNTIYF.

In this sample, this clonotype turned up many times. This chain connects TRBV4-1 to TRBJ1-2; 7 positions agree with TRBD1. After removal of 5 bases from V and 8 bases from J, the junction contained 17 bases not matched to a gene. The CDR3 contains 16 residues. CDR1 MGHRA and CDR2 YSYEKL come from the germline V gene. The CDR3 is CASSWPGQPQNRGYTF. CDR3 in DNA: TGCGCCAGCAGCTGGCCGGGACAGCCTCAAAATCGCGGCTACACCTTC.

This clonotype came up many times. The V gene is TRBV29-1, the J gene TRBJ2-7; D may be TRBD1 or TRBD2 (7 bases each). Trimming removed 7 bases from V and 3 bases from J, with 16 bases in between. Germline V gene data show CDR1 as SQVTM and CDR2 as ANQGSEA. CDR3 length equals 13 residues. CDR3 sequence: CSGTGGGGYEQYF. Here the CDR3 DNA reads TGCAGCGGGACAGGTGGCGGGGGCTACGAGCAGTACTTC.

This clonotype was seen repeatedly, ten times or more. The chain couples TRBV11-2 to TRBJ2-5; 12 nucleotides align to TRBD1. Trimming cost V 5 bases and J 2 bases; bases outside gene matches: 9. Looked up from germline, CDR1 is SGHAT and CDR2 is FQNNGV. The CDR3 runs 17 residues. CDR3 sequence reads: CASSPGTGGFVQETQYF. The CDR3 coding sequence is TGTGCCAGCAGCCCCGGGACAGGGGGCTTCGTGCAAGAGACCCAGTACTTC.

This chain joins TRBV5-1 and TRBJ2-2, with D possibly matching TRBD2 (6 bases). Germline CDR1 is SGHRS and CDR2 is YFSETQ. The CDR3 is 15 residues long. The germline V and J ends were trimmed by 5 bases and 5 bases, with 16 bases remaining between them. The CDR3 DNA sequence: TGCGCCAGCAGGTCAGCGGGCCTAGGGACCGGGGAGCTGTTTTTT. This codes for CASRSAGLGTGELFF. Using reference TRBV5-1 and TRBJ2-2 for the parts outside the CDR3, the full variable domain is KAGVTQTPRYLIKTRGQQVTLSCSPISGHRSVSWYQQTPGQGLQFLFEYFSETQRNKGNFPGRFSGRQFSNSRSEMNVSTLELGDSALYLCASRSAGLGTGELFFGEGSRLTVL.

This clonotype was counted many times. This chain uses TRBV7-6 with TRBJ2-5, with D perhaps being TRBD1 or TRBD2 (5 bases each). Germline-derived CDR1 and CDR2 are SGHVS and FNYEAQ. The CDR3 has 15 amino acids. The ends were cut back, 0 bases at V and 5 bases at J, with 13 bases in the middle. CDR3 loop: CASSLATGPGETQYF. DNA of the CDR3: TGTGCCAGCAGCTTAGCAACGGGGCCGGGTGAGACCCAGTACTTC.

This clonotype was seen many times. The V gene is TRBV15, the J gene TRBJ1-2, with TRBD1 as a possible D gene (5 bases). The ends were cut back, 1 base at V and 4 bases at J, with 10 bases in the middle. Germline CDR1 is LNHNV and CDR2 is YYDKDF (reference sequence). The CDR3 is 14 residues long. CDR3 DNA: TGTGCCACCAGCAGAGCAGGGCAGTTCTATGGCTACACCTTC. Translating gives CATSRAGQFYGYTF.